The 18 T cell receptor beta chains below were found in one sample sequenced in a study of T cell repertoires in cytomegalovirus infection. One entry per CDR3 protein results from TCRdb running MiXCR on the reads. The top ten clones hold approximately 8% of a sample with 630,000 or so distinct CDR3 sequences, less than 25% of them seen once. Sample: CD8+ T cells from PBMCs. Source of these receptors: a human donor in good health (CMV status not recorded). Some clones in this sample may be carry-over from other donors' samples.

This chain uses TRBV11-2 with TRBJ2-1, with D tentatively TRBD1 (5 bases). This CDR3 is built from 15 residues. V was shortened by 5 bases and J by 0 bases, with 11 bases between the two germline ends. Germline V gene lookup returns CDR1 SGHAT and CDR2 FQNNGV. CDR3 in DNA: TGTGCCAGCAGCCTACAGGTTAGCTCCTACAATGAGCAGTTCTTC. It translates to CASSLQVSSYNEQFF.

The CDR3, as DNA: TGTGCCAGCAGCCAAAACCGGGACTTCTCCTACGAGCAGTACTTC. It codes for CASSQNRDFSYEQYF. This sequence joins TRBV3-1 and TRBJ2-7; D is possibly TRBD2 (6 bases). The CDR3 is 15 amino acids. Deletions cut 2 bases from V and 0 bases from J, with 11 bases between. Germline V gene data show CDR1 as LGHDT and CDR2 as YNNKEL (reference sequence).

There are many counts of this clonotype. J is TRBJ1-1 and V is TRBV7-9, with D maybe TRBD1 (5 bases). With 4 bases removed from V and 8 bases from J, the gap between germline ends came to 11 bases. CDR3 length: 12 amino acids. Germline V gives CDR1 SEHNR, CDR2 FQNEAQ (reference sequence). CDR3 DNA: TGTGCCAGCAGCTCCGGGGACGCGGAAGCTTTCTTT. It is translated as CASSSGDAEAFF.

This clonotype was detected many times. The CDR3 DNA sequence: TGTGCCAGCGCCACTTCAAGGGGGGACCCTCGGGACTATGGCTACACCTTC. Protein: CASATSRGDPRDYGYTF. The V gene is TRBV7-2, the J gene TRBJ1-2; D is possibly TRBD1 (6 bases). This CDR3 region has 17 residues. Trimming pared 8 bases from V and 3 bases from J, leaving 25 bases between. Looked up from germline, CDR1 is SGHTA and CDR2 is FQGNSA.

This clonotype was observed a few times. CDR3 coding DNA: TGTGCCAGCCGCCCCTTGAGGGGAGGGGCGGCCCAGTACTTC. This gives the protein CASRPLRGGAAQYF. V usage is TRBV28 and J usage is TRBJ2-5, with 7 bases matching TRBD2. Germline-derived CDR1 and CDR2 are MDHEN and SYDVKM. CDR3 size: 14 residues. The V gene end was trimmed by 8 bases and the J gene end by 9 bases; junction bases not matched to a gene: 15.

The chain employs TRBV12-3 or TRBV12-4 and TRBJ2-7; no firm D call. With 0 bases removed from V and 5 bases from J, the gap between germline ends came to 8 bases. The CDR3 consists of 13 residues. The CDR3 sequence: CASSLAGSNEQYF. CDR3 nucleotides: TGTGCCAGCAGTTTAGCAGGGTCCAACGAGCAGTACTTC.

This chain uses TRBV9 with TRBJ2-1; perhaps TRBD1 as D (6 bases). CDR1 and CDR2 (germline): SGDLS, YYNGEE. With 0 bases removed from V and 5 bases from J, the gap between germline ends came to 12 bases. The CDR3 has 15 residues. For the CDR3, the DNA is TGTGCCAGCAGCGTAGCAGGGGCGTCCCACAATGAGCAGTTCTTC. It is translated as CASSVAGASHNEQFF.

In its sample, this clonotype was seen a few times. The V call is TRBV7-4, the J call TRBJ1-1; 7 positions agree with TRBD1. The V gene end was trimmed by 3 bases and the J gene end by 0 bases; junction bases not matched to a gene: 7. Germline-derived CDR1 and CDR2 are SGHVT and SQSDAQ. There are 16 residues in the CDR3. The CDR3 reads CASSFPDRYMNTEAFF. DNA for the CDR3: TGTGCCAGCAGCTTTCCGGACAGGTACATGAACACTGAAGCTTTCTTT.

The chain combines TRBV12-5 with TRBJ2-1; 7 positions agree with TRBD1. V lost 6 bases, J lost 9 bases, and 14 bases stayed unmatched. The germline V gene has CDR1 LGHNT and CDR2 FRNRAP. This CDR3 region has 15 residues. This chain's CDR3 is CASGLTVGQSPEQFF. The CDR3 DNA reads as TGTGCTAGTGGACTGACTGTGGGACAGTCGCCTGAGCAGTTCTTC.

V and J are TRBV29-1 and TRBJ2-7, with TRBD2 identical over 16 bases. The length of the CDR3 is 16 residues. CDR1 and CDR2 from the germline V gene are SQVTM and ANQGSEA. The J segment lost 3 bases and the V segment lost 7 bases, leaving 9 bases of the junction unmatched. Here the CDR3 reads CSAMGLAGGLDYEQYF. CDR3 bases: TGCAGCGCTATGGGACTAGCGGGGGGGCTCGACTACGAGCAGTACTTC.

This chain links TRBV29-1 with TRBJ2-7, with 7 bases aligning to TRBD1. The V gene's germline CDR1 is SQVTM and CDR2 ANQGSEA. This CDR3 contains 13 residues. V shed 4 bases, J shed 6 bases, and the junction held 9 bases outside the gene matches. CDR3 amino acids: CSVAPGTVAEQYF. The DNA for the CDR3 is TGCAGCGTTGCACCAGGGACAGTTGCCGAGCAGTACTTC.

The chain carries TRBV7-9 and TRBJ2-1; 8 bases map to TRBD2. CDR3 length: 13 amino acids. The germline V gene encodes CDR1 SEHNR and CDR2 FQNEAQ (reference sequence). With V trimmed by 3 bases and J by 9 bases, 4 bases remained unmatched. This CDR3 reads CASSLGLVGEQFF. In DNA, the CDR3 is TGTGCCAGCAGCTTGGGACTAGTTGGTGAGCAGTTCTTC.

There are many counts of this clonotype. The chain combines TRBV12-3 or TRBV12-4 with TRBJ2-5; the match to TRBD2 covers 8 bases. This CDR3 spans 15 amino acids. Trimming took 3 bases from V and 2 from J; bases not matched to a gene: 5. This chain's CDR3 is CASSLAGGEQETQYF. Here the CDR3 DNA reads TGTGCCAGCAGTTTGGCGGGGGGCGAACAAGAGACCCAGTACTTC.

In its sample, this clonotype was seen many times. V is TRBV12-3 or TRBV12-4 and J is TRBJ2-2; D gene uncertain. This CDR3 comprises 13 residues. The germline V and J ends were trimmed by 11 bases and 3 bases, with 13 bases remaining between them. CDR3 sequence (DNA): TGTGCCGGCCTCCATTTGGACACCGGGGAGCTGTTTTTT. Residues: CAGLHLDTGELFF.

The table lists this clonotype with many counts. J is TRBJ2-2 and V is TRBV12-3 or TRBV12-4, with D unresolved. The ends were cut back, 3 bases at V and 5 bases at J, with 13 bases in the middle. The CDR3 covers 15 residues. The CDR3 region has the DNA TGTGCCAGCAGTTTTCCCCACAGTGGGACCGGGGAGCTGTTTTTT. It yields the protein CASSFPHSGTGELFF.

The chain uses TRBV15 and TRBJ1-5; D unclear. The CDR3 is 14 residues long. V was clipped by 1 base and J by 7 bases, with 11 bases between them. Germline-derived CDR1 and CDR2 are LNHNV and YYDKDF (reference sequence). The CDR3 nucleotides are TGTGCCACCAGCAGAGTATCGGGAGGCCAGCCCCAGCATTTT. Amino acids: CATSRVSGGQPQHF.

This clonotype was recorded a few times. The rearrangement uses TRBV6-2 or TRBV6-3 and TRBJ1-1; D is possibly TRBD1 (5 bases). CDR3 length: 13 amino acids. The ends were cut back, 2 bases at V and 7 bases at J, with 11 bases in the middle. CDR1 is MNHEY, CDR2 SVGEGT, per germline. DNA of the CDR3: TGTGCCAGCAGTTACGAGTCGGGGGGTGAAGCTTTCTTT. Amino acid sequence: CASSYESGGEAFF.

The chain joins TRBV7-9 to TRBJ2-5; 12 positions match TRBD2. Per germline, CDR1 SEHNR and CDR2 FQNEAQ (reference sequence). The J segment lost 5 bases and the V segment lost 4 bases, leaving 8 bases of the junction unmatched. The CDR3 has 16 amino acids. For the CDR3, the DNA is TGTGCCAGCAGCTCTGGACTAGCGGGGAAACGGGAGACCCAGTACTTC. This codes for CASSSGLAGKRETQYF.